One and the same sample provided the 20 T cell receptor beta chains below, sequenced in a study of human thymus T cells (TCRdb year 2020). The method was the immunoSEQ multiplex PCR assay. This is the immuneACCESS table as TCRdb keeps it, with only in-frame sequences that have V and J called. A part of the clones is gone; compared with another copy, unresolved V genes explain less than half, and the rest is unexplained. The sample contains around 44,000 clones, roughly 94% of them found a single time. The ten largest make up roughly 0.12% of the sample. Input material: blood. The receptors shown here come from a boy less than two years old with a congenital heart defect but otherwise immunologically healthy.

The rearrangement links TRBV10-3 to TRBJ2-1, with 8 bases lining up with TRBD2. Germline CDR1 is ENHRY and CDR2 is SYGVKD. This CDR3 spans 12 amino acids. Losses at the gene ends were 10 bases for V and 3 bases for J; bases not matched to a gene: 2. CDR3 bases: TGTGCCACCGGGACTAGCTACAATGAGCAGTTCTTC. As protein: CATGTSYNEQFF.

This chain connects TRBV7-2 to TRBJ2-1; D is unresolved. Germline loops: CDR1 SGHTA, CDR2 FQGNSA. There are 12 residues in the CDR3. V lost 4 bases to trimming and J lost 9 bases, with 10 bases between them. CDR3 amino acids: CASSSGPSEQFF. Written as DNA, the CDR3 is TGTGCCAGCAGCTCCGGCCCGAGTGAGCAGTTCTTC.

V and J are TRBV28 and TRBJ2-7, with 11 nucleotides matching TRBD2. CDR1 is MDHEN, CDR2 SYDVKM, per germline. The junction had 5 bases not matched to a gene; V was cut back by 6 bases and J by 1 base. The CDR3 runs 15 residues. The CDR3 DNA is TGTGCCAGCAGGCTAGCGGGGGGCCTTTCCTACGAGCAGTACTTC. This codes for CASRLAGGLSYEQYF.

V usage is TRBV10-1 and J usage is TRBJ2-3; a possible D gene is TRBD1 (5 bases). Germline V lookup: CDR1 WNHNN, CDR2 SYGVQD (reference sequence). Trimming removed 8 bases from V and 6 bases from J, with 9 bases in between. CDR3 length equals 11 residues. The CDR3 is CASGAGDTQYF. CDR3 DNA sequence: TGCGCCAGCGGTGCAGGGGATACGCAGTATTTT.

The V call is TRBV7-2, the J call TRBJ2-3, with D possibly TRBD2 on 6 matching bases. The germline V gene encodes CDR1 SGHTA and CDR2 FQGNSA. Trimming removed 0 bases from V and 7 bases from J, with 11 bases in between. The CDR3 consists of 14 residues. DNA of the CDR3: TGTGCCAGCAGCTTAGCGGGGGGTGGGAATACGCAGTATTTT. Its translation is CASSLAGGGNTQYF.

This clone was counted between two and nine times. The chain combines TRBV6-5 with TRBJ2-7; tentative D call: TRBD2 (5 bases). Germline assignment: CDR1 MNHEY and CDR2 SVGAGI. The CDR3 runs 12 residues. Trimming took off 5 bases at V and 7 bases at J, with 12 bases between the two ends. CDR3 sequence reads: CASSTRGGEQYF. CDR3 nucleotide sequence: TGTGCCAGCAGTACACGGGGTGGGGAGCAGTACTTC.

With regard to this clone: This CDR3 is also generated by other DNA sequences in the sample. This sequence joins TRBV7-2 and TRBJ2-7, with D possibly matching TRBD2 (5 bases). Deletions cut 2 bases from V and 0 bases from J, with 11 bases between. Germline lookup yields CDR1 SGHTA and CDR2 FQGNSA. The CDR3 has 15 amino acids. As DNA, the CDR3 is TGTGCCAGCAGCTTAACGAGTGGGAGCTCCTACGAGCAGTACTTC. The encoded protein is CASSLTSGSSYEQYF.

The V call is TRBV30, the J call TRBJ2-6; D is tentatively TRBD1 or TRBD2 (6 bases each). Per the germline V gene, CDR1 is GTSNPN and CDR2 is SVGIG (reference sequence). There are 14 residues in the CDR3. Trimming removed 8 bases from V and 0 bases from J, with 11 bases in between. CDR3 protein: CAGGGRSGANVLTF. The CDR3 DNA reads TGTGCCGGAGGGGGGCGCTCTGGGGCCAACGTCCTGACTTTC.

The V call is TRBV4-1, the J call TRBJ2-7; D is unclear. The CDR3 is 13 amino acids. V lost 0 bases to trimming and J lost 4 bases, with 7 bases between them. Germline CDR1 and CDR2: MGHRA and YSYEKL. The CDR3: CASSQDAWYEQYF. The CDR3, as DNA: TGCGCCAGCAGCCAAGATGCCTGGTACGAGCAGTACTTC.

This chain joins TRBV11-3 and TRBJ2-7, with D possibly TRBD1 on 6 matching bases. Germline V gene sequence: CDR1 SGHNT, CDR2 YENEEA. The CDR3 is made up of 12 amino acids. Trimming pared 5 bases from V and 8 bases from J, leaving 13 bases between. CDR3: CASSPGTNKQYF. CDR3 coding DNA: TGTGCCAGCAGCCCCGGGACAAACAAGCAGTACTTC. The full variable domain, in which reference TRBV11-3 and TRBJ2-7 provide the parts outside the CDR3, is EAGVVQSPRYKIIEKKQPVAFWCNPISGHNTLYWYLQNLGQGPELLIRYENEEAVDDSQLPKDRFSAERLKGVDSTLKIQPAELGDSAVYLCASSPGTNKQYFGPGTRLTVT.

This chain uses TRBV9 with TRBJ2-3, with D hard to call. Trimming removed 1 base at V and 1 base at J, with 7 bases between. From germline, CDR1 is SGDLS and CDR2 YYNGEE. This CDR3 is built from 14 residues. The CDR3 coding sequence is TGTGCCAGCAGCGTAAACTACCGCACAGATACGCAGTATTTT. Translation gives CASSVNYRTDTQYF.

This sequence joins TRBV28 and TRBJ1-4, with D unclear. This CDR3 is built from 17 residues. The germline V gene encodes CDR1 MDHEN and CDR2 SYDVKM. Deletions cut 5 bases from V and 1 base from J, with 17 bases between. The CDR3 reads CASSLGTVGVTNEKLFF. The CDR3 DNA follows: TGTGCCAGCAGTCTGGGTACGGTGGGTGTAACTAATGAAAAACTGTTTTTT.

The CDR3 spells CASSGTGGNYGYTF. CDR3 DNA: TGTGCCAGCAGCGGAACTGGGGGGAACTATGGCTACACCTTC. The gene calls are TRBV9 and TRBJ1-2; D perhaps matches TRBD1 (5 bases). V was cut by 3 bases and J by 2 bases, with 11 bases left in between. Germline CDR1 reads SGDLS; CDR2 reads YYNGEE. This CDR3 is 14 amino acids long.

J is TRBJ2-1 and V is TRBV9; 10 bases map to TRBD2. V gave up 1 base and J gave up 8 bases; unmatched junction bases: 6. This CDR3 comprises 15 residues. Germline V gene sequence: CDR1 SGDLS, CDR2 YYNGEE. The CDR3 DNA reads as TGTGCCAGCAGCGTATGGACTAGCGGCCCGGATGAGCAGTTCTTC. This translates into CASSVWTSGPDEQFF.

The chain links TRBV30 to TRBJ2-1; D not certain. Trimming cost V 8 bases and J 6 bases, with 8 bases left between them. From germline, CDR1 is GTSNPN and CDR2 SVGIG (reference sequence). There are 10 residues in the CDR3. DNA of the CDR3: TGTGCCGCTGGGGTCAATGAGCAGTTCTTC. Protein sequence: CAAGVNEQFF.

The chain recombines TRBV7-2 with TRBJ2-3, with 7 nucleotides matching TRBD1. The V gene's germline CDR1 is SGHTA and CDR2 FQGNSA. The J segment lost 1 base and the V segment lost 5 bases, leaving 3 bases of the junction unmatched. CDR3 length: 14 amino acids. The CDR3 loop is CASSVGQGTDTQYF. For the CDR3, the DNA is TGTGCCAGCAGCGTCGGACAGGGCACAGATACGCAGTATTTT.

The chain employs TRBV28 and TRBJ2-7; possibly TRBD1 or TRBD2 for D (6 bases each). Trimming cost V 1 base and J 6 bases, with 16 bases left between them. The CDR3 consists of 15 residues. In germline, CDR1 is MDHEN, CDR2 SYDVKM. DNA for the CDR3: TGTGCCAGCAGTTTATTAAAGGCAGGAGGGGGCGAGCAGTACTTC. It yields the protein CASSLLKAGGGEQYF.

The chain joins TRBV19 to TRBJ1-3; perhaps TRBD1 as D (5 bases). Trimming removed 7 bases from V and 1 base from J, with 11 bases in between. CDR1 and CDR2 from the germline V gene are LNHDA and SQIVND (reference sequence). The CDR3 consists of 14 residues. In DNA form, the CDR3 reads TGTGCCAGTAACATCGGGGGGTCTGGAAACACCATATATTTT. Amino acid sequence: CASNIGGSGNTIYF.

This chain links TRBV4-1 with TRBJ2-1, with 13 bases that match TRBD2. CDR3 length equals 14 residues. V shed 4 bases, J shed 7 bases, and the junction held 1 base outside the gene matches. Germline lookup yields CDR1 MGHRA and CDR2 YSYEKL. CDR3 sequence reads: CASSRLAGGNEQFF. The CDR3 coding sequence is TGCGCCAGCAGCCGACTAGCGGGGGGTAATGAGCAGTTCTTC.

The V gene is TRBV4-1, the J gene TRBJ2-5; D call uncertain. The CDR3 has 16 residues. CDR1 is MGHRA, CDR2 YSYEKL, per germline. Trimming left V 1 base short and J 5 bases short, with 17 bases between. For the CDR3, the DNA is TGCGCCAGCAGCCAAGGGGCGGTGGTGCAGAGGGAGACCCAGTACTTC. Its protein product is CASSQGAVVQRETQYF.